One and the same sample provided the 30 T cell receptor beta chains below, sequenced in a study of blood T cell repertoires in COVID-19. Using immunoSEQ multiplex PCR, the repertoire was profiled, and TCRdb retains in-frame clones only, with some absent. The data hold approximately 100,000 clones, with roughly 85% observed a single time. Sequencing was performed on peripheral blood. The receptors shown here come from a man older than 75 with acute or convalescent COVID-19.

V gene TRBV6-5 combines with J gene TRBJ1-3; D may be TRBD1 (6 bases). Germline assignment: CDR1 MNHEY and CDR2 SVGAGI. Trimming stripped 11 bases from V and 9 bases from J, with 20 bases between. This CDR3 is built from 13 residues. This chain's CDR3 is CAESGGATGTIYF. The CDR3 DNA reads TGTGCCGAAAGCGGGGGGGCCACCGGCACCATATATTTT.

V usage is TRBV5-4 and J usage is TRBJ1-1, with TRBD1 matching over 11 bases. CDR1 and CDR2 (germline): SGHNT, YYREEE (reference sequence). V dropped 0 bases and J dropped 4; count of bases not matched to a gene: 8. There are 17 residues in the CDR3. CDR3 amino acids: CASSLDPSGQGGTEAFF. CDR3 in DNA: TGTGCCAGCAGCTTGGACCCCTCGGGACAGGGGGGCACTGAAGCTTTCTTT.

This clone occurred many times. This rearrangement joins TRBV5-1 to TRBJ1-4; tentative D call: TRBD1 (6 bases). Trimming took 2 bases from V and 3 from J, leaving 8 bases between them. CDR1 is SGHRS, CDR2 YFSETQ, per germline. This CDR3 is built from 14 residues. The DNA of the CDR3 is TGCGCCAGCAGCTTTCAGGGGTCTAATGAAAAACTGTTTTTT. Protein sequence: CASSFQGSNEKLFF.

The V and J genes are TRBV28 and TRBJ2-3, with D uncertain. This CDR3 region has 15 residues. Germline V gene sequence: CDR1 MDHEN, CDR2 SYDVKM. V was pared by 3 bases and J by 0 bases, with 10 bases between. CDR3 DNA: TGTGCCAGCAGTTTTATGGGCAGCAGCACAGATACGCAGTATTTT. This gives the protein CASSFMGSSTDTQYF.

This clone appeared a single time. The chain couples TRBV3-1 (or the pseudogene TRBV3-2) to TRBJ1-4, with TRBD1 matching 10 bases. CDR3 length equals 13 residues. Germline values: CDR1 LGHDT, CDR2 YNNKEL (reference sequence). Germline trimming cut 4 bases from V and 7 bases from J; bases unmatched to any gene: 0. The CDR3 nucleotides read TGTGCCAGCAGCCGGGACAGGGGTGAAAAACTGTTTTTT. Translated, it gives CASSRDRGEKLFF.

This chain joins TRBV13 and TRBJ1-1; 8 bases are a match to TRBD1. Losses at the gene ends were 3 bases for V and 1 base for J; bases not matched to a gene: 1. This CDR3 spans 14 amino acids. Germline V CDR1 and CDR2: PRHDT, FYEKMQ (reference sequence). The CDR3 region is CASSFGQGNTEAFF. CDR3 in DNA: TGTGCCAGCAGCTTCGGACAGGGGAACACTGAAGCTTTCTTT.

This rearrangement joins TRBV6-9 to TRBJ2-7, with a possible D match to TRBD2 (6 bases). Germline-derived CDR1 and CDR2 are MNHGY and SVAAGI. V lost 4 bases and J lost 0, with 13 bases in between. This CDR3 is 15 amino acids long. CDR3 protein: CASSFHRRGSYEQYF. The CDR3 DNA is TGTGCCAGCAGTTTTCATAGGAGGGGCTCCTACGAGCAGTACTTC.

The CDR3 protein is CSATSTEAFF. The CDR3, as DNA: TGCAGCGCCACGAGCACTGAAGCTTTCTTT. V and J are TRBV29-1 and TRBJ1-1, with D unresolved. Trimming removed 7 bases at V and 4 bases at J, with 7 bases between. This CDR3 is built from 10 residues. The germline CDR1 and CDR2 sequences are SQVTM and ANQGSEA.

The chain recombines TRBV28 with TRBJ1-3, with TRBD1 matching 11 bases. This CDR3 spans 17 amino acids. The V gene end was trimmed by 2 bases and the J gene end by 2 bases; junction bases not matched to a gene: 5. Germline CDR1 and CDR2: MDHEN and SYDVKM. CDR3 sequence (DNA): TGTGCCAGCAGTTTAGGCCTGGGACAGGGGGCTGGAAACACCATATATTTT. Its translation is CASSLGLGQGAGNTIYF.

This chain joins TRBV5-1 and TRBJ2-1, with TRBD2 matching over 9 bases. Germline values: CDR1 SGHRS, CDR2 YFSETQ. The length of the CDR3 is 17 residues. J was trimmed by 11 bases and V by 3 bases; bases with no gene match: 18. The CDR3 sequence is CASSSPELGGRASKQFF. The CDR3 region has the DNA TGCGCCAGCAGCTCGCCTGAATTGGGCGGGAGGGCCTCCAAGCAGTTCTTC.

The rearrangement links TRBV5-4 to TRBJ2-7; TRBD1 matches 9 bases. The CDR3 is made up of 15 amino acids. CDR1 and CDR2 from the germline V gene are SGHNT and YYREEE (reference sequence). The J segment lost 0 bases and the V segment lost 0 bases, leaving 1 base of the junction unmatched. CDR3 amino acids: CASSLAGQGSYEQYF. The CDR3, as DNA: TGTGCCAGCAGCTTGGCGGGACAGGGCTCCTACGAGCAGTACTTC.

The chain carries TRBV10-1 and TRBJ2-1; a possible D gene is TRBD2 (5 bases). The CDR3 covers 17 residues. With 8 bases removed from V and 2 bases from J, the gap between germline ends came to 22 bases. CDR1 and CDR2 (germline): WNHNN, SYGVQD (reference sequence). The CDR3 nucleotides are TGCGCCAGCCCAAGATCGAACCGGGGATTGCCCTACAATGAGCAGTTCTTC. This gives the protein CASPRSNRGLPYNEQFF.

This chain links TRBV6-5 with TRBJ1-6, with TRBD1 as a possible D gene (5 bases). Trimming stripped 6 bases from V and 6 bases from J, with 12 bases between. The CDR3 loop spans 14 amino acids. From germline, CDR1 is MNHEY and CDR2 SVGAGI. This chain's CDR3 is CASSPGTINSPLHF. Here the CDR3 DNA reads TGTGCCAGCAGCCCGGGGACTATTAATTCACCCCTCCACTTT.

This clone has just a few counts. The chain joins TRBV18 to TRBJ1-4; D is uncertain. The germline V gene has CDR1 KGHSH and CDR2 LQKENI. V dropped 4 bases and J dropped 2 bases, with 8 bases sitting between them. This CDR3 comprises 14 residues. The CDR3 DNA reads TGTGCCAGCTCACAAACGACTACTAATGAAAAACTGTTTTTT. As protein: CASSQTTTNEKLFF. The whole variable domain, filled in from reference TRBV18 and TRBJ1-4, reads NAGVMQNPRHLVRRRGQEARLRCSPMKGHSHVYWYRQLPEEGLKFMVYLQKENIIDESGMPKERFSAEFPKEGPSILRIQQVVRGDSAAYFCASSQTTTNEKLFFGSGTQLSVL.

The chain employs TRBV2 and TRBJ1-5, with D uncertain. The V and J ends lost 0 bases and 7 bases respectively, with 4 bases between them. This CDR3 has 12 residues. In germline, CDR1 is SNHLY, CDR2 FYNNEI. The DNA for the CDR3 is TGTGCCAGCAGTGAAGCTCAGCAGCCCCAGCATTTT. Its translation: CASSEAQQPQHF.

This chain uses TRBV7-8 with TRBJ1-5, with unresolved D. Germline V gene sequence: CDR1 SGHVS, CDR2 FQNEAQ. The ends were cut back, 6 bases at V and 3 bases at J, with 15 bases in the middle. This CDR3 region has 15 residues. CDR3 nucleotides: TGTGCCAGCAGATCGGATGGAGGGTTCAATCAGCCCCAGCATTTT. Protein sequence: CASRSDGGFNQPQHF.

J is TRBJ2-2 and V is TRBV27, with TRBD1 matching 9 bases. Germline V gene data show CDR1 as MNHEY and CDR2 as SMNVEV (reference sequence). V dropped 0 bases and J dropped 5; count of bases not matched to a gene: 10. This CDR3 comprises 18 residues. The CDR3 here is CASSLSTGGPAPTGELFF. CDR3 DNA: TGTGCCAGCAGTTTATCAACAGGGGGCCCAGCCCCAACCGGGGAGCTGTTTTTT.

The CDR3 protein is CASSPTGTNQPQHF. The CDR3 DNA reads as TGTGCCAGCTCTCCGACAGGGACGAATCAGCCCCAGCATTTT. V usage is TRBV18 and J usage is TRBJ1-5; 7 nucleotides align to TRBD1. From germline, CDR1 is KGHSH and CDR2 LQKENI. This CDR3 is 14 amino acids long. V lost 6 bases, J lost 4 bases, and 6 bases stayed unmatched.

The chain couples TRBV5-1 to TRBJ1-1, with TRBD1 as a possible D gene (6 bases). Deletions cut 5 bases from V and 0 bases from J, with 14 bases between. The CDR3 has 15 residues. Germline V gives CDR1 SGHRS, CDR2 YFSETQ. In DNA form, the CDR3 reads TGCGCCAGCAGTCGTAAAGGACAGCTGAACACTGAAGCTTTCTTT. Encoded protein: CASSRKGQLNTEAFF.

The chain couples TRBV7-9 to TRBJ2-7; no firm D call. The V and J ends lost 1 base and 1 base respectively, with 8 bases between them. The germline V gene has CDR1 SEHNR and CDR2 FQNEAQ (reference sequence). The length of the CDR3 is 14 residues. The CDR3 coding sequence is TGTGCCAGCAGCTTAGAAGGCGGATCCTACGAGCAGTACTTC. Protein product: CASSLEGGSYEQYF.

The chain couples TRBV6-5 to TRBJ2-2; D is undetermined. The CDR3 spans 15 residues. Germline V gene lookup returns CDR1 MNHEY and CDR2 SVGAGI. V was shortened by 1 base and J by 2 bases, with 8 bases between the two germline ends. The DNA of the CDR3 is TGTGCCAGCAGTTACTGGAGTGTCAACACCGGGGAGCTGTTTTTT. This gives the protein CASSYWSVNTGELFF.

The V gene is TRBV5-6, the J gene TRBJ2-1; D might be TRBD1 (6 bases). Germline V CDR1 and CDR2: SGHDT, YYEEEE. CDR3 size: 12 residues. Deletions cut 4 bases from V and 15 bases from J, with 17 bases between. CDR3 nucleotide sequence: TGTGCCAGCAGCCTGCCGCAGACAGGACCGTTCTTC. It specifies CASSLPQTGPFF.

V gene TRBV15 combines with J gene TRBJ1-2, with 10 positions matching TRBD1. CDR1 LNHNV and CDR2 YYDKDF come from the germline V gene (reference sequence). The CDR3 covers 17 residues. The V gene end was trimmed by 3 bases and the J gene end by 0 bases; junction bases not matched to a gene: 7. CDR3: CATSREDRGQTNYGYTF. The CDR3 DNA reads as TGTGCCACCAGCAGGGAAGACAGGGGGCAGACTAACTATGGCTACACCTTC.

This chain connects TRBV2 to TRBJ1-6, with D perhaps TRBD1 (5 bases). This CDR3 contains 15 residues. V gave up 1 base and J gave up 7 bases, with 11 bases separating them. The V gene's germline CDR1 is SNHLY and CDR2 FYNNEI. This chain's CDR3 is CASSEEAGKNSPLHF. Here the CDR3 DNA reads TGTGCCAGCAGTGAAGAAGCAGGGAAAAATTCACCCCTCCACTTT.

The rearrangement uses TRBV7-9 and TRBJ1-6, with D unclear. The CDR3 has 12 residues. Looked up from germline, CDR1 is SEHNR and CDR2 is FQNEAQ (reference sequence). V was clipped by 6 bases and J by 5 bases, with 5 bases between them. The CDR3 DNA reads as TGTGCCAGCAGTCCAAATAATTCACCCCTCCACTTT. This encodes CASSPNNSPLHF.

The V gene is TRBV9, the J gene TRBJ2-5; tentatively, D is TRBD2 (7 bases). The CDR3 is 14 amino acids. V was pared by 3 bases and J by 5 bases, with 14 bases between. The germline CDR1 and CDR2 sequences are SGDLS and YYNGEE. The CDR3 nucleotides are TGTGCCAGCAGCGGTGCGGGGGCGCGTGAGACCCAGTACTTC. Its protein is CASSGAGARETQYF. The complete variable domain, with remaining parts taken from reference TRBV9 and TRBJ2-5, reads DSGVTQTPKHLITATGQRVTLRCSPRSGDLSVYWYQQSLDQGLQFLIQYYNGEERAKGNILERFSAQQFPDLHSELNLSSLELGDSALYFCASSGAGARETQYFGPGTRLLVL.

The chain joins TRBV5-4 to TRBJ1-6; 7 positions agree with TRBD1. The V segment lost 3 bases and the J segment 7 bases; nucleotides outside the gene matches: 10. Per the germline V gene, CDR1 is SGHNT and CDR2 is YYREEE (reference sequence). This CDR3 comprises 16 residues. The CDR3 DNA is TGTGCCAGCAGCTGGAACCGGGACAGCAGAAATTCACCCCTCCACTTT. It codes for CASSWNRDSRNSPLHF. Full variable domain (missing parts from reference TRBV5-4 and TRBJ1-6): ETGVTQSPTHLIKTRGQQVTLRCSSQSGHNTVSWYQQALGQGPQFIFQYYREEENGRGNFPPRFSGLQFPNYSSELNVNALELDDSALYLCASSWNRDSRNSPLHFGNGTRLTVT.

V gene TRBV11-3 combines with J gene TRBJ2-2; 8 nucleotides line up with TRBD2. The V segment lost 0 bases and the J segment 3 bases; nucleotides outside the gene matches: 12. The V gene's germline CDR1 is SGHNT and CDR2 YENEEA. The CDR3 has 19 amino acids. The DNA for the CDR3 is TGTGCCAGCAGCTTAGAAGGGTACGGGAGGGCCACAGACACCGGGGAGCTGTTTTTT. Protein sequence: CASSLEGYGRATDTGELFF.

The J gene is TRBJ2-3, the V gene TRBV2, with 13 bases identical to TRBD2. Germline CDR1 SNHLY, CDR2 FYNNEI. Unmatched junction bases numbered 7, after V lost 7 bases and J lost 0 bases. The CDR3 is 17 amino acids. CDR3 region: CASIYRLAGGSTDTQYF. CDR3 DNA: TGTGCCAGCATCTATCGACTAGCGGGAGGAAGCACAGATACGCAGTATTTT.

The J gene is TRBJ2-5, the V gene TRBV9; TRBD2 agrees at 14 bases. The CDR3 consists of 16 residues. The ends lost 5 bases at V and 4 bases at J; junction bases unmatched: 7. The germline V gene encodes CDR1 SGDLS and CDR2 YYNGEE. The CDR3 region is CASSAGLAGGIETQYF. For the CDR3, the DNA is TGTGCCAGCAGTGCTGGACTAGCGGGAGGAATAGAGACCCAGTACTTC.